This T cell receptor (beta chain) was observed in a study of control samples from healthy donors and cancer patients. There are 14 residues in the CDR3. With 5 bases clipped from V and 2 bases from J, the junction kept 3 bases outside the gene matches. Germline CDR1 and CDR2: LNHDA and SQIVND (reference sequence). Using immunoSEQ multiplex PCR, the repertoire was profiled, and TCRdb retains in-frame clones only, with some absent. The sample holds 100,000 to 150,000 clones, about 91% seen once. This TCR came from a man aged 18 to 29 in good health. The rearrangement joins TRBV19 to TRBJ1-3; 7 bases fit TRBD1. The specimen sequenced was blood. CDR3 protein: CASSQDRTGNTIYF. The CDR3 DNA follows: TGTGCCAGTAGTCAGGACAGGACTGGAAACACCATATATTTT.